The next 25 T cell receptor beta chains were all read from a single sample in a study of cytomegalovirus exposure and HLA in healthy donors. 13 Jbeta primers and 60 Vbeta primers were used for the PCR. Profiling relied on immunoSEQ multiplex PCR, and the TCRdb table lists in-frame clones only, not all of them. The sample shows 150,000 to 200,000 clones, 65% to 85% of them seen only once. The sequenced material came from PBMCs. Receptors were obtained from a man aged 35 to 55 in good health and CMV-seropositive.

The chain uses TRBV27 and TRBJ2-1; D not resolved. The CDR3 loop spans 13 amino acids. Germline loops: CDR1 MNHEY, CDR2 SMNVEV (reference sequence). V shed 10 bases and J shed 0 bases, with 10 bases lying between them. CDR3 DNA: TGTGCCACTAGAGTAAGCTCCTACAATGAGCAGTTCTTC. This encodes CATRVSSYNEQFF.

The chain recombines TRBV2 with TRBJ2-7, with D possibly matching TRBD1 (5 bases). Germline V gives CDR1 SNHLY, CDR2 FYNNEI. This CDR3 has 14 amino acids. V lost 7 bases to trimming and J lost 3 bases, with 16 bases between them. Here the CDR3 DNA reads TGTGCCAGCACCGAAGGCGGCGGACACTACGAGCAGTACTTC. It translates to CASTEGGGHYEQYF.

This CDR3 is CASSIEDRLNYGYTF. The CDR3 DNA sequence: TGTGCCAGTAGTATAGAGGACAGACTCAACTATGGCTACACCTTC. The gene calls are TRBV19 and TRBJ1-2; a weak D match, TRBD1 (6 bases). This CDR3 comprises 15 residues. Trimming took 0 bases from V and 2 from J, leaving 10 bases between them. Germline CDR1 and CDR2: LNHDA and SQIVND (reference sequence).

The CDR3 sequence: CASRDPAGETQYF. As DNA, the CDR3 is TGTGCCAGCAGGGACCCGGCGGGCGAGACCCAGTACTTC. The chain is built from TRBV2 and TRBJ2-5, with D maybe TRBD2 (5 bases). The germline V gene has CDR1 SNHLY and CDR2 FYNNEI. The CDR3 length is 13 residues. Deletions cut 6 bases from V and 5 bases from J, with 13 bases between. Based on the CDR3 plus reference TRBV2 and TRBJ2-5, the full variable domain is EPEVTQTPSHQVTQMGQEVILRCVPISNHLYFYWYRQILGQKVEFLVSFYNNEISEKSEIFDDQFSVERPDGSNFTLKIRSTKLEDSAMYFCASRDPAGETQYFGPGTRLLVL.

V usage is TRBV7-6 and J usage is TRBJ2-5; 9 bases fit TRBD2. The J call may be wrong; the DNA end is better matched by TRBJ2-7. The germline gives CDR1 SGHVS, CDR2 FNYEAQ. This CDR3 spans 14 amino acids. The CDR3 DNA sequence: TGTGCCAGCAGCTTAGGCGGGGGGGGATACGAGCAGTACTTC. It yields the protein CASSLGGGGYEQYF.

The CDR3 is CATSLPGVQPQHF. In DNA, the CDR3 is TGTGCCACCAGCTTACCAGGGGTTCAGCCCCAGCATTTT. This chain connects TRBV15 to TRBJ1-5, with D tentatively TRBD1 (6 bases). CDR1 is LNHNV, CDR2 YYDKDF, per germline (reference sequence). With 5 bases removed from V and 6 bases from J, the gap between germline ends came to 11 bases. The CDR3 runs to 13 residues.

The chain employs TRBV7-9 and TRBJ1-1; 8 bases fit TRBD1. From germline, CDR1 is SEHNR and CDR2 FQNEAQ (reference sequence). The CDR3 has 17 amino acids. Germline trimming cut 1 base from V and 1 base from J; bases unmatched to any gene: 8. This chain's CDR3 is CASSLGAGTGGNTEAFF. CDR3 DNA: TGTGCCAGCAGCTTAGGAGCAGGGACAGGAGGGAACACTGAAGCTTTCTTT. Filled out from reference TRBV7-9 and TRBJ1-1, the complete variable domain reads DTGVSQNPRHKITKRGQNVTFRCDPISEHNRLYWYRQTLGQGPEFLTYFQNEAQLEKSRLLSDRFSAERPKGSFSTLEIQRTEQGDSAMYLCASSLGAGTGGNTEAFFGQGTRLTVV.

This clone was seen just once. The chain is built from TRBV29-1 and TRBJ2-1, with 7 positions matching TRBD1. CDR1 is SQVTM and CDR2 is ANQGSEA in the germline V gene. The CDR3 loop spans 16 amino acids. V lost 1 base to trimming and J lost 8 bases; unmatched junction nucleotides: 14. The CDR3 sequence is CSVEGDLDRVGDEQFF. The CDR3, as DNA: TGCAGCGTTGAAGGAGACTTAGACAGGGTGGGAGATGAGCAGTTCTTC.

The chain has TRBV7-3 and TRBJ2-7; D might be TRBD2 (7 bases). The V and J ends lost 5 bases and 7 bases respectively, with 18 bases between them. The CDR3 has 14 residues. Germline V CDR1 and CDR2: SGHTA, FQGTGA. Here the CDR3 DNA reads TGTGCCAGCAGCCCAACCCGGGGGGCGGGGGAGCAGTACTTC. Translation gives CASSPTRGAGEQYF.

CDR3 in amino acids: CAIGGEGGNQPQHF. CDR3 coding DNA: TGTGCCATCGGTGGGGAAGGGGGCAATCAGCCCCAGCATTTT. The chain is built from TRBV10-3 and TRBJ1-5; tentative D call: TRBD1 (5 bases). Germline V gene lookup returns CDR1 ENHRY and CDR2 SYGVKD. The CDR3 consists of 14 residues. V lost 8 bases and J 2 bases, leaving 13 bases between the germline ends.

The V call is TRBV6-5, the J call TRBJ1-6, with 8 bases fitting TRBD1. The CDR3 consists of 14 residues. Germline V gene sequence: CDR1 MNHEY, CDR2 SVGAGI. Unmatched junction bases numbered 2, after V lost 6 bases and J lost 4 bases. CDR3 sequence reads: CASRQGDYNSPLHF. The CDR3 DNA follows: TGTGCCAGCAGACAGGGGGATTATAATTCACCCCTCCACTTT.

The V call is TRBV5-1, the J call TRBJ1-3; TRBD1 matches at 8 bases. This CDR3 has 16 residues. Germline assignment: CDR1 SGHRS and CDR2 YFSETQ. With 1 base clipped from V and 4 bases from J, the junction kept 7 bases outside the gene matches. The CDR3 here is CASSLSPGGEGNTIYF. The CDR3 nucleotides read TGCGCCAGCAGCTTGTCCCCAGGGGGCGAAGGAAACACCATATATTTT.

The rearrangement links TRBV19 to TRBJ1-2, with D uncertain. The germline V gene encodes CDR1 LNHDA and CDR2 SQIVND (reference sequence). The V and J ends lost 3 bases and 4 bases respectively, with 12 bases between them. The CDR3 contains 14 residues. The chain's CDR3 is CASSMMEAVYGYTF. CDR3 sequence (DNA): TGTGCCAGTAGTATGATGGAGGCGGTCTATGGCTACACCTTC. The variable domain in full, completed from reference TRBV19 and TRBJ1-2, reads DGGITQSPKYLFRKEGQNVTLSCEQNLNHDAMYWYRQDPGQGLRLIYYSQIVNDFQKGDIAEGYSVSREKKESFPLTVTSAQKNPTAFYLCASSMMEAVYGYTFGSGTRLTVV.

The rearrangement uses TRBV11-1 and TRBJ2-3; 9 bases agree with TRBD1. V lost 5 bases and J lost 2; bases outside the gene matches: 8. CDR1 is SGHAT and CDR2 is FQDESV in the germline V gene (reference sequence). The CDR3 extends over 16 amino acids. The CDR3 region is CASSGTGTGLTDTQYF. The DNA for the CDR3 is TGTGCCAGCAGCGGTACCGGGACAGGGCTCACAGATACGCAGTATTTT.

This clone was seen only a few times. The chain is built from TRBV5-1 and TRBJ2-7, with a weak D call TRBD2 (6 bases). The CDR3 has 15 amino acids. Germline V gene lookup returns CDR1 SGHRS and CDR2 YFSETQ. The ends were cut back, 3 bases at V and 0 bases at J, with 13 bases in the middle. CDR3 sequence: CASSSSGDPSYEQYF. The CDR3 DNA reads as TGCGCCAGCAGCTCTTCGGGGGACCCCTCCTACGAGCAGTACTTC.

CDR3 amino acids: CASSKTFNSPLHF. CDR3 in DNA: TGTGCCAGCAGTAAGACTTTTAATTCACCCCTCCACTTT. V and J are TRBV27 and TRBJ1-6; D uncertain. V lost 5 bases and J lost 6, with 8 bases in between. The CDR3 covers 13 residues. Germline V gives CDR1 MNHEY, CDR2 SMNVEV (reference sequence).

The gene calls are TRBV6-1 and TRBJ1-6, with TRBD1 matching over 9 bases. The CDR3 loop spans 14 amino acids. CDR1 MNHNS and CDR2 SASEGT come from the germline V gene. V lost 7 bases, J lost 5 bases, and 3 bases stayed unmatched. The CDR3 spells CASKRDRDNSPLHF. The CDR3 DNA follows: TGTGCCAGCAAACGGGACAGGGATAATTCACCCCTCCACTTT.

The rearrangement joins TRBV6-5 to TRBJ1-2; TRBD1 might be the D (6 bases). The V end lost 8 bases, the J end lost 6 bases, and 19 bases lay between the germline ends. CDR3 length equals 14 residues. The germline gives CDR1 MNHEY, CDR2 SVGAGI. In nucleotides, the CDR3 is TGTGCCAGCTCTCTGGGGGCTCGGACAGATGGCTACACCTTC. Residues: CASSLGARTDGYTF.

This rearrangement joins TRBV11-1 to TRBJ2-1, with 9 bases lining up with TRBD2. The CDR3 length is 14 residues. Per the germline V gene, CDR1 is SGHAT and CDR2 is FQDESV (reference sequence). Unmatched junction bases numbered 5, after V lost 5 bases and J lost 6 bases. The CDR3 loop is CASSGGGVGNEQFF. CDR3 sequence (DNA): TGTGCCAGCAGCGGCGGGGGGGTAGGCAATGAGCAGTTCTTC.

The chain combines TRBV7-2 with TRBJ2-7; D is possibly TRBD1 (6 bases). The germline V gene encodes CDR1 SGHTA and CDR2 FQGNSA. V was shortened by 1 base and J by 5 bases, with 18 bases between the two germline ends. The CDR3 covers 16 residues. CDR3 amino acids: CASSLVPHREYHEQYF. CDR3 DNA sequence: TGTGCCAGCAGCTTAGTGCCTCACAGGGAATACCACGAGCAGTACTTC.

The gene calls are TRBV11-2 and TRBJ1-4; TRBD1 might be the D (5 bases). Germline V gene lookup returns CDR1 SGHAT and CDR2 FQNNGV. The CDR3 consists of 14 residues. V lost 5 bases and J lost 5, with 12 bases in between. DNA of the CDR3: TGTGCCAGCAGCCCGGGGCGGGAGAATGAAAAACTGTTTTTT. Translated, it gives CASSPGRENEKLFF.

The table lists this clone with a count of one. The chain links TRBV10-3 to TRBJ2-6; 11 positions agree with TRBD1. Trimming cost V 5 bases and J 0 bases; bases outside gene matches: 12. The germline V gene has CDR1 ENHRY and CDR2 SYGVKD. This CDR3 has 20 residues. The CDR3 reads CAISFIGQGATFSGANVLTF. The CDR3, as DNA: TGTGCCATCAGTTTCATCGGACAGGGGGCCACCTTCTCTGGGGCCAACGTCCTGACTTTC.

The chain joins TRBV5-1 to TRBJ2-2; TRBD1 agrees at 8 bases. With V trimmed by 6 bases and J by 4 bases, 8 bases remained unmatched. Germline loops: CDR1 SGHRS, CDR2 YFSETQ. This CDR3 contains 15 residues. The CDR3 protein is CASTETGARTGELFF. The CDR3 region has the DNA TGCGCCAGCACCGAGACAGGGGCTCGCACCGGGGAGCTGTTTTTT.

The chain links TRBV7-9 to TRBJ2-1; maybe TRBD1 (5 bases). V was clipped by 2 bases and J by 8 bases, with 10 bases between them. The CDR3 extends over 13 amino acids. Germline V gene lookup returns CDR1 SEHNR and CDR2 FQNEAQ (reference sequence). CDR3 sequence: CASSLLQGDEQFF. CDR3 coding DNA: TGTGCCAGCAGCTTACTCCAGGGCGATGAGCAGTTCTTC.

The rearrangement joins TRBV5-1 to TRBJ1-2, with TRBD1 as a possible D gene (6 bases). Germline V gene sequence: CDR1 SGHRS, CDR2 YFSETQ. The ends were cut back, 2 bases at V and 6 bases at J, with 8 bases in the middle. The CDR3 is 12 residues long. This CDR3 reads CASSLGGHGYTF. The CDR3 DNA reads TGCGCCAGCAGCTTAGGGGGACATGGCTACACCTTC.